A selection of T cell receptor beta chains follows, all from one sample in a study of T cell responses to AZD1222 COVID-19 vaccine. Clones were read by immunoSEQ multiplex PCR, and TCRdb kept only the in-frame ones, dropping some. The sample contains 160,000 or so clones, roughly nine tenths of which appear only once. The sequencing here drew on peripheral blood, taken on day 0 of AZD1222 vaccination. All receptors come from an adult in good health. Both conserved end residues are part of each CDR3. The D gene is left open where the match is weak. For some rows the clone size is stated as once, few or many, or as a class when expanded; others skip it.

size	J	V	D	DNA	CDR3
once	TRBJ2-3	TRBV13	TRBD1	TGTGCCAGCAGCACGGGACAGCACTTCACAGATACGCAGTATTTT	CASSTGQHFTDTQYF
once	TRBJ2-2	TRBV5-4	-	TGTGCCAGCAGCTTGAGGAGGGAGGCCGGGGAGCTGTTTTTT	CASSLRREAGELFF
-	TRBJ1-6	TRBV6-2/TRBV6-3	-	TGTGCCAGCAGTTACTCGTGGCACCATAATTCACCCCTCCACTTT	CASSYSWHHNSPLHF
-	TRBJ2-5	TRBV7-2	-	TGTGCCAGCAGCTCCGGGCCCCCGCGAGAGACCCAGTACTTC	CASSSGPPRETQYF
-	TRBJ1-1	TRBV6-5	TRBD1	TGTGCCAGCAGCACCACAGGGGGCGACACTGAAGCTTTCTTT	CASSTTGGDTEAFF
-	TRBJ2-5	TRBV15	-	TGTGCCACCAGCAGAGATCCGGGGATCTTGGCTACCCAGTACTTC	CATSRDPGILATQYF
-	TRBJ2-7	TRBV10-3	-	TGTGCCATCAGTCGGGAGGGGGCCGGGCGGGAGCAGTACTTC	CAISREGAGREQYF
-	TRBJ2-3	TRBV7-3	TRBD1	TGTGCCAGCAGCTTCGGGACAGGGAGGCCCACAGATACGCAGTATTTT	CASSFGTGRPTDTQYF
-	TRBJ2-2	TRBV10-1	-	TGCGCCAGCAGTGGGAACCAACCGGCCGGGGAGCTGTTTTTT	CASSGNQPAGELFF
-	TRBJ1-2	TRBV12-3/TRBV12-4	-	TGTGCCAGCAGTAACGGGTATGGCTACACCTTC	CASSNGYGYTF
-	TRBJ1-1	TRBV3-1/TRBV3-2	TRBD1	TGTGCCAGCAGCCCTATTAGGACAGGGAACACTGAAGCTTTCTTT	CASSPIRTGNTEAFF
-	TRBJ2-7	TRBV2	-	TGTGCCGGCAGGGTTTGGGGGGTCTACGAGCAGTACTTC	CAGRVWGVYEQYF
-	TRBJ1-5	TRBV19	-	TGTGCCAGTAGTATAGGGGGGGCGGATAGCAATCAGCCCCAGCATTTT	CASSIGGADSNQPQHF
-	TRBJ1-5	TRBV27	-	TGTGCCAGCGGGGGTGGTTTGAGCAATCAGCCCCAGCATTTT	CASGGGLSNQPQHF
-	TRBJ1-6	TRBV14	-	TGTGCCAGCAGCCAAATGGCAGGGGTGGGTTCACCCCTCCACTTT	CASSQMAGVGSPLHF
-	TRBJ1-1	TRBV5-6	TRBD1	TGTGCCAGCAGCCCGACACCAGGGACAGGGGGGAGTCGGTCTGAAGCTTTCTTT	CASSPTPGTGGSRSEAFF
few	TRBJ1-6	TRBV5-5	-	TGTGCCAGCAGCCAGGACAGAGCGCCCCTCCACTTT	CASSQDRAPLHF
-	TRBJ2-5	TRBV24-1	TRBD1	TGTGCCACCAGTGACCATCGGGGACAGACGGGGGAGACCCAGTACTTC	CATSDHRGQTGETQYF
-	TRBJ1-3	TRBV13	TRBD1	TGTGCCAGCAGCACCCGACAGGGCCGCTCTGGAAACACCATATATTTT	CASSTRQGRSGNTIYF
-	TRBJ1-5	TRBV19	-	TGTGCCAGTAGTATGTTAAGGGATCAGCCCCAGCATTTT	CASSMLRDQPQHF
-	TRBJ2-3	TRBV7-9	-	TGTGCCAGCAGCTTTGGGGCCGCGGGAGATACGCAGTATTTT	CASSFGAAGDTQYF
-	TRBJ1-5	TRBV6-5	-	TGTGCCAGCAGTCCTAGACAGCCCAATCAGCCCCAGCATTTT	CASSPRQPNQPQHF
-	TRBJ2-6	TRBV19	TRBD1	TGTGCCAGTAGCAGAAAGTCGACAGGGACAAGCTCTGGGGCCAACGTCCTGACTTTC	CASSRKSTGTSSGANVLTF